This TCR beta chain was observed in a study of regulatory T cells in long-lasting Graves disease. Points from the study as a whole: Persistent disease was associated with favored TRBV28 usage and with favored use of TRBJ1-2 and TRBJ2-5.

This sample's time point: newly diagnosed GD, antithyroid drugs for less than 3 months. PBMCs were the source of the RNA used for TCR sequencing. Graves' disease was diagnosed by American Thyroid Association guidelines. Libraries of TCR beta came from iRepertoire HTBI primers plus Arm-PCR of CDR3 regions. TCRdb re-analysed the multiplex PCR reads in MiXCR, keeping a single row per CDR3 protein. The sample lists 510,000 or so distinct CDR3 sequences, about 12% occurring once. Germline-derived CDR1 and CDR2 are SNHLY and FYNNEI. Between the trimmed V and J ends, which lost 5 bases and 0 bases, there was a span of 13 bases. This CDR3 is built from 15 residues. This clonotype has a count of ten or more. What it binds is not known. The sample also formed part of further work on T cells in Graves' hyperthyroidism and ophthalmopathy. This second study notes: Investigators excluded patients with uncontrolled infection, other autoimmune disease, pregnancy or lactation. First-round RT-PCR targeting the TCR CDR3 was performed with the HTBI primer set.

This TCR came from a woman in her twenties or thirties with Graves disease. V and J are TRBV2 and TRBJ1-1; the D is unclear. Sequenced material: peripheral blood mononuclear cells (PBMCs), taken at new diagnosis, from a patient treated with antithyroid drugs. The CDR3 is CASSLSESVNTEAFF. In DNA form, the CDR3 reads TGTGCCAGCAGTCTTTCTGAGTCTGTGAACACTGAAGCTTTCTTT.